The 17 T cell receptor beta chains below all came from one sample that was sequenced in a study of spatial heterogeneity in lung cancer. TCRdb re-called the 5' RACE reads through MiXCR, storing one row per CDR3 protein. The sample holds 17,000 or so distinct CDR3 sequences, over 8% seen once. Time point specified: blood at routine non-recurrence follow-up after resection. Sample: PBMCs, taken at follow-up. These receptors all come from a female donor with early-stage non-small cell lung cancer.

J is TRBJ2-1 and V is TRBV7-3; D is perhaps TRBD2 (6 bases). CDR3 length: 16 residues. CDR1 is SGHTA, CDR2 FQGTGA, per germline. Trimming left V 4 bases short and J 2 bases short, with 15 bases between. In DNA, the CDR3 is TGTGCCAGCAGCTCATTAGGCGGGGCCCCCTACAATGAGCAGTTCTTC. This translates into CASSSLGGAPYNEQFF.

The chain employs TRBV7-9 and TRBJ1-2, with D hard to call. V was pared by 0 bases and J by 1 base, with 3 bases between. This CDR3 comprises 13 residues. Germline CDR1 is SEHNR and CDR2 is FQNEAQ (reference sequence). CDR3 sequence (DNA): TGTGCCAGCAGCTTAGCCCTTAACTATGGCTACACCTTC. Its protein is CASSLALNYGYTF. Combining the CDR3 with reference TRBV7-9 and TRBJ1-2 gives the whole variable domain DTGVSQNPRHKITKRGQNVTFRCDPISEHNRLYWYRQTLGQGPEFLTYFQNEAQLEKSRLLSDRFSAERPKGSFSTLEIQRTEQGDSAMYLCASSLALNYGYTFGSGTRLTVV.

This clonotype was observed at least ten times. The chain employs TRBV4-3 and TRBJ1-3; D unclear. The germline V gene has CDR1 LGHNA and CDR2 YSLEER. This CDR3 comprises 15 residues. V was cut by 3 bases and J by 0 bases, with 9 bases left in between. The CDR3 sequence is CASSHDVSSGNTIYF. The CDR3 DNA reads as TGCGCCAGCAGCCATGATGTGAGCTCTGGAAACACCATATATTTT.

This clonotype was detected a few times. The J gene is TRBJ2-5, the V gene TRBV5-4, with 12 bases that match TRBD1. The ends lost 4 bases at V and 7 bases at J; junction bases unmatched: 5. The germline V gene encodes CDR1 SGHNT and CDR2 YYREEE (reference sequence). The CDR3 sequence is 14 residues long. The CDR3 spells CASSRDRGHGTQYF. The DNA for the CDR3 is TGTGCCAGCAGCAGGGACAGGGGGCATGGGACCCAGTACTTC.

This clonotype was seen just once. V gene TRBV11-2 combines with J gene TRBJ2-6; no firm D call. The V end was cut by 0 bases, the J end by 1 base, with 7 bases between. This CDR3 contains 16 residues. Germline loops: CDR1 SGHAT, CDR2 FQNNGV. CDR3 protein: CASSLDLQSGANVLTF. The CDR3, as DNA: TGTGCCAGCAGCTTAGATCTCCAATCTGGGGCCAACGTCCTGACTTTC.

This clonotype showed up many times. The rearrangement uses TRBV4-3 and TRBJ2-1; 8 positions match TRBD2. V lost 0 bases and J lost 0; bases outside the gene matches: 4. This CDR3 contains 17 residues. The V gene's germline CDR1 is LGHNA and CDR2 YSLEER. This CDR3 is CASSQERSGGSYNEQFF. The CDR3 coding sequence is TGCGCCAGCAGCCAAGAGAGGAGCGGGGGCTCCTACAATGAGCAGTTCTTC.

This clonotype was counted ten times or more. This chain joins TRBV7-2 and TRBJ2-3; D ambiguous. The germline V gene has CDR1 SGHTA and CDR2 FQGNSA. The length of the CDR3 is 12 residues. Trimming took 5 bases from V and 4 from J, leaving 7 bases between them. The CDR3 DNA sequence: TGTGCCAGCAGCCCGACGGCAGATACGCAGTATTTT. Its protein is CASSPTADTQYF.

V and J are TRBV5-4 and TRBJ1-2; D is uncertain. Germline loops: CDR1 SGHNT, CDR2 YYREEE (reference sequence). With 5 bases removed from V and 3 bases from J, the gap between germline ends came to 8 bases. The CDR3 loop spans 12 amino acids. The DNA for the CDR3 is TGTGCCAGCAGTGGACGGTACTATGGCTACACCTTC. This gives the protein CASSGRYYGYTF.

This clonotype was seen many times. V usage is TRBV12-3 or TRBV12-4 and J usage is TRBJ1-2; 7 nucleotides agree with TRBD1. V lost 7 bases, J lost 8 bases, and 7 bases stayed unmatched. The CDR3 is 12 residues long. CDR3 coding DNA: TGTGCCAGCACCGGAACAGGGGCGGGCTACACCTTC. As protein: CASTGTGAGYTF.

In its sample, this clonotype was seen a few times. The rearrangement links TRBV30 to TRBJ1-2; D may be TRBD1 (5 bases). Trimming removed 5 bases from V and 8 bases from J, with 12 bases in between. Germline CDR1 reads GTSNPN; CDR2 reads SVGIG (reference sequence). CDR3 size: 11 residues. CDR3: CAWGQGAGYTF. The CDR3 DNA reads TGTGCCTGGGGTCAAGGGGCGGGCTACACCTTC.

The chain recombines TRBV7-2 with TRBJ2-7; 8 bases map to TRBD1. The CDR3 is made up of 15 amino acids. V was pared by 6 bases and J by 0 bases, with 7 bases of the junction left unmatched. The germline V gene has CDR1 SGHTA and CDR2 FQGNSA. CDR3 residues: CASSYTGTGSYEQYF. The CDR3 DNA follows: TGTGCCAGCAGTTATACCGGGACAGGCTCCTACGAGCAGTACTTC.

Ten or more counts support this clonotype. The chain uses TRBV4-1 and TRBJ2-7; D gene unclear. This CDR3 is 16 amino acids long. Germline V gene sequence: CDR1 MGHRA, CDR2 YSYEKL. The V end was cut by 3 bases, the J end by 2 bases, with 17 bases between. The CDR3, as DNA: TGCGCCAGCAGCCATGCCATCGGTCGAAAGCCCTACGAGCAGTACTTC. Translation gives CASSHAIGRKPYEQYF.

Ten or more counts support this clonotype. J is TRBJ2-2 and V is TRBV28; possibly TRBD2 for D (5 bases). Germline lookup yields CDR1 MDHEN and CDR2 SYDVKM. CDR3 length equals 13 residues. Trimming took 5 bases from V and 6 from J, leaving 10 bases between them. CDR3 nucleotides: TGTGCCAGCAGTGCTAGAGCGGCCGGGGAGCTGTTTTTT. This encodes CASSARAAGELFF.

The V call is TRBV7-2, the J call TRBJ2-1; tentative D call: TRBD1 (8 bases). CDR3 length: 16 residues. Germline V gives CDR1 SGHTA, CDR2 FQGNSA. Trimming stripped 4 bases from V and 1 base from J, with 14 bases between. The CDR3 nucleotides read TGTGCCAGCAGCTCCTACAGGGGGGGGTCCTACAATGAGCAGTTCTTC. It encodes CASSSYRGGSYNEQFF.

The chain has TRBV7-2 and TRBJ1-4; TRBD1 aligns across 10 bases. This CDR3 spans 16 amino acids. The germline gives CDR1 SGHTA, CDR2 FQGNSA. V shed 5 bases and J 6 bases; nucleotides not matched to a gene: 9. CDR3 residues: CASSPSRQGAYEKLFF. CDR3 bases: TGTGCCAGCAGCCCTAGCCGACAGGGGGCTTATGAAAAACTGTTTTTT.

This clonotype appeared many times. The genes are TRBV7-9 and TRBJ2-2; D is undetermined. This CDR3 is 13 amino acids long. Looked up from germline, CDR1 is SEHNR and CDR2 is FQNEAQ (reference sequence). The germline V and J ends were trimmed by 5 bases and 6 bases, with 10 bases remaining between them. CDR3 sequence reads: CASSPTNPGELFF. CDR3 bases: TGTGCCAGCAGCCCTACAAATCCCGGGGAGCTGTTTTTT.

This clonotype was detected ten times or more. The rearrangement uses TRBV30 and TRBJ2-1; D perhaps matches TRBD2 (6 bases). CDR1 and CDR2 (germline): GTSNPN, SVGIG (reference sequence). The CDR3 length is 13 residues. V gave up 5 bases and J gave up 14 bases, with 22 bases separating them. The CDR3 DNA sequence: TGTGCCTGGGGTGGGACTCTCTCCCGCGTCGAGTTCTTC. Translation gives CAWGGTLSRVEFF.